Following are 31 T cell receptor beta chains from one sample sequenced in a study of cytomegalovirus exposure and HLA in healthy donors. PCR was performed using 60 Vbeta and 13 Jbeta primers. Profiling relied on immunoSEQ multiplex PCR, and the TCRdb table lists in-frame clones only, not all of them. The sample records roughly 100,000 clones, approximately 77% being singletons. Sequencing input: PBMCs. These TCRs come from a middle-aged woman in good health and CMV-seronegative.

The rearrangement uses TRBV15 and TRBJ1-6; 10 bases agree with TRBD1. Germline lookup yields CDR1 LNHNV and CDR2 YYDKDF (reference sequence). The CDR3 loop spans 16 amino acids. Trimming removed 1 base from V and 10 bases from J; junction bases left unmatched: 7. The CDR3 spells CATSRGGGQGGSPLHF. The DNA of the CDR3 is TGTGCCACCAGCAGAGGTGGAGGACAGGGGGGATCACCCCTCCACTTT.

This sequence joins TRBV13 and TRBJ1-2; unclear D gene. The CDR3 runs to 13 residues. With 6 bases removed from V and 8 bases from J, the gap between germline ends came to 16 bases. The germline CDR1 and CDR2 sequences are PRHDT and FYEKMQ (reference sequence). CDR3 residues: CASSRRGSRGYTF. CDR3 coding DNA: TGTGCCAGCAGTCGCCGGGGTTCGCGGGGCTACACCTTC. The full variable domain, with the rest looked up from reference TRBV13 and TRBJ1-2, is AAGVIQSPRHLIKEKRETATLKCYPIPRHDTVYWYQQGPGQDPQFLISFYEKMQSDKGSIPDRFSAQQFSDYHSELNMSSLELGDSALYFCASSRRGSRGYTFGSGTRLTVV.

The genes are TRBV6-5 and TRBJ2-1; D perhaps matches TRBD2 (5 bases). Trimming pared 5 bases from V and 0 bases from J, leaving 11 bases between. Germline V gene lookup returns CDR1 MNHEY and CDR2 SVGAGI. The length of the CDR3 is 15 residues. The CDR3 DNA reads as TGTGCCAGCAGTCCTGTTGGGAGCTCCTACAATGAGCAGTTCTTC. Translating it yields CASSPVGSSYNEQFF.

The chain carries TRBV5-1 and TRBJ1-1, with D perhaps matching TRBD1 (5 bases). V was cut by 7 bases and J by 4 bases, with 14 bases left in between. Germline V gene data show CDR1 as SGHRS and CDR2 as YFSETQ. The CDR3 length is 13 residues. The DNA for the CDR3 is TGCGCCAGCTGCTGCGGGGGATCCACTGAAGCTTTCTTT. Encoded protein: CASCCGGSTEAFF.

The chain joins TRBV5-1 to TRBJ2-5; no definite D call. Per the germline V gene, CDR1 is SGHRS and CDR2 is YFSETQ. CDR3 size: 13 residues. Trimming pared 0 bases from V and 2 bases from J, leaving 5 bases between. CDR3 sequence reads: CASSLDTQETQYF. DNA of the CDR3: TGCGCCAGCAGCTTGGATACTCAAGAGACCCAGTACTTC. Full variable domain (missing parts from reference TRBV5-1 and TRBJ2-5): KAGVTQTPRYLIKTRGQQVTLSCSPISGHRSVSWYQQTPGQGLQFLFEYFSETQRNKGNFPGRFSGRQFSNSRSEMNVSTLELGDSALYLCASSLDTQETQYFGPGTRLLVL.

The chain links TRBV18 to TRBJ1-1; no reliable D call. The V gene's germline CDR1 is KGHSH and CDR2 LQKENI. V dropped 3 bases and J dropped 8 bases, with 10 bases sitting between them. This CDR3 has 12 residues. CDR3 coding DNA: TGTGCCAGCTCACCCTCACGGGGAGAAGCTTTCTTT. Translating it yields CASSPSRGEAFF.

This clone has a handful of counts. V gene TRBV6-5 combines with J gene TRBJ1-1; D remains unclear. In germline, CDR1 is MNHEY, CDR2 SVGAGI. V shed 6 bases and J shed 3 bases, with 11 bases lying between them. The CDR3 consists of 13 residues. The CDR3 DNA sequence: TGTGCCAGCAGCCGTGGGCCGTACACTGAAGCTTTCTTT. As protein: CASSRGPYTEAFF.

This clone was seen only a few times. V gene TRBV7-9 combines with J gene TRBJ2-7; no reliable D call. The CDR3 has 13 amino acids. The germline V gene encodes CDR1 SEHNR and CDR2 FQNEAQ (reference sequence). The ends were cut back, 4 bases at V and 3 bases at J, with 10 bases in the middle. The CDR3 DNA reads as TGTGCCAGCAGCTCCGAGTCGGTCTACGAGCAGTACTTC. Translation: CASSSESVYEQYF. Combining the CDR3 with reference TRBV7-9 and TRBJ2-7 gives the whole variable domain DTGVSQNPRHKITKRGQNVTFRCDPISEHNRLYWYRQTLGQGPEFLTYFQNEAQLEKSRLLSDRFSAERPKGSFSTLEIQRTEQGDSAMYLCASSSESVYEQYFGPGTRLTVT.

J is TRBJ2-1 and V is TRBV11-2, with 8 bases lining up with TRBD2. The CDR3 is made up of 16 amino acids. Per germline, CDR1 SGHAT and CDR2 FQNNGV. The V gene end was trimmed by 5 bases and the J gene end by 4 bases; junction bases not matched to a gene: 10. The CDR3 loop reads CASSHRVGGAYNEQFF. CDR3 DNA sequence: TGTGCCAGCAGCCACCGCGTCGGGGGGGCATACAATGAGCAGTTCTTC.

This clone has only one observation. The J gene is TRBJ2-7, the V gene TRBV6-1, with 7 bases matching TRBD1. The germline CDR1 and CDR2 sequences are MNHNS and SASEGT. The CDR3 extends over 15 amino acids. The J segment lost 2 bases and the V segment lost 7 bases, leaving 11 bases of the junction unmatched. CDR3 in DNA: TGTGCCAGCAAGAACTTGGGACAGTCCCCCTACGAGCAGTACGTC. Encoded protein: CASKNLGQSPYEQYV.

In DNA, the CDR3 is TGTGCCGCCAGACAGATGTCTAATGAAAAACTGTTTTTT. Protein sequence: CAARQMSNEKLFF. The chain recombines TRBV10-3 with TRBJ1-4; maybe TRBD1 (5 bases). The germline V gene has CDR1 ENHRY and CDR2 SYGVKD. The CDR3 extends over 13 amino acids. Trimming took off 11 bases at V and 3 bases at J, with 13 bases between the two ends.

The chain combines TRBV5-1 with TRBJ1-1; possible D gene TRBD1, 5 bases. From germline, CDR1 is SGHRS and CDR2 YFSETQ. The V and J ends lost 4 bases and 8 bases respectively, with 9 bases between them. This CDR3 spans 11 amino acids. CDR3 region: CASSAGQEAFF. CDR3 nucleotides: TGCGCCAGCAGCGCTGGACAAGAAGCTTTCTTT.

The gene calls are TRBV5-4 and TRBJ2-3, with TRBD1 identical over 9 bases. The germline V gene has CDR1 SGHNT and CDR2 YYREEE (reference sequence). The CDR3 has 14 amino acids. Germline trimming cut 4 bases from V and 4 bases from J; bases unmatched to any gene: 4. CDR3 protein: CASSRTGAADTQYF. As DNA, the CDR3 is TGTGCCAGCAGCCGGACAGGGGCCGCAGATACGCAGTATTTT.

The gene calls are TRBV4-1 and TRBJ2-1; TRBD2 agrees at 15 bases. Trimming removed 9 bases from V and 2 bases from J; junction bases left unmatched: 8. Germline loops: CDR1 MGHRA, CDR2 YSYEKL. CDR3 length equals 17 residues. CDR3 loop: CASVGTSGGSTYNEQFF. As DNA, the CDR3 is TGCGCCAGTGTAGGGACTAGCGGGGGGTCGACCTACAATGAGCAGTTCTTC.

CDR3 nucleotides: TGTGCCAGCAGTTTGCTTGGGACTGACTACGAGCAGTACTTC. Amino acids: CASSLLGTDYEQYF. The chain combines TRBV6-1 with TRBJ2-7, with D perhaps TRBD2 (6 bases). This CDR3 is built from 14 residues. The V end lost 5 bases, the J end lost 3 bases, and 14 bases lay between the germline ends. From germline, CDR1 is MNHNS and CDR2 SASEGT.

The chain joins TRBV5-1 to TRBJ1-2, with 9 positions matching TRBD1. Unmatched junction bases numbered 9, after V lost 4 bases and J lost 5 bases. The CDR3 spans 15 residues. Germline CDR1 is SGHRS and CDR2 is YFSETQ. In DNA form, the CDR3 reads TGCGCCAGCAGCGAAGCCGGGACAGGGCCTTATGGCTACACCTTC. It specifies CASSEAGTGPYGYTF.

The chain has TRBV6-5 and TRBJ1-4; 7 bases map to TRBD1. The germline V gene encodes CDR1 MNHEY and CDR2 SVGAGI. V shed 7 bases, J shed 6 bases, and the junction held 11 bases outside the gene matches. CDR3 length: 15 amino acids. The CDR3 coding sequence is TGTGCCAGCATGAGAGGAGGACAGGCTTATGAAAAACTGTTTTTT. This gives the protein CASMRGGQAYEKLFF.

This chain's CDR3 is CASSDRPPGETQYF. The CDR3 DNA sequence: TGCGCCAGCAGCGATCGCCCCCCGGGAGAGACCCAGTACTTC. The chain carries TRBV4-1 and TRBJ2-5; unclear D gene. The germline V gene encodes CDR1 MGHRA and CDR2 YSYEKL. This CDR3 spans 14 amino acids. Trimming removed 5 bases at V and 4 bases at J, with 14 bases between.

The chain couples TRBV7-3 to TRBJ1-1; no firm D call. The CDR3 runs 14 residues. The germline CDR1 and CDR2 sequences are SGHTA and FQGTGA. V gave up 4 bases and J gave up 5 bases, with 14 bases separating them. The DNA of the CDR3 is TGTGCCAGCAGCTCAGGCAGCGGTAGGACTGAAGCTTTCTTT. As protein: CASSSGSGRTEAFF.

The rearrangement uses TRBV7-6 and TRBJ2-1; TRBD2 aligns across 9 bases. V dropped 2 bases and J dropped 8; count of bases not matched to a gene: 7. There are 15 residues in the CDR3. CDR1 and CDR2 (germline): SGHVS, FNYEAQ. CDR3 DNA sequence: TGTGCCAGCAGCTTACTCGGCGGGGGGGTCCATGAGCAGTTCTTC. It specifies CASSLLGGGVHEQFF.

This chain connects TRBV5-1 to TRBJ1-1, with a possible D match to TRBD1 (6 bases). The CDR3 extends over 16 amino acids. Germline lookup yields CDR1 SGHRS and CDR2 YFSETQ. The V and J ends lost 5 bases and 6 bases respectively, with 23 bases between them. In nucleotides, the CDR3 is TGCGCCAGCAGGCAGAATCAGGACAGAGGATACTCTGAAGCTTTCTTT. Translation: CASRQNQDRGYSEAFF.

The J gene is TRBJ2-7, the V gene TRBV7-7; D gene unclear. This CDR3 contains 15 residues. The V gene's germline CDR1 is SSHAT and CDR2 FNYEAQ (reference sequence). The V and J ends lost 5 bases and 6 bases respectively, with 20 bases between them. CDR3 sequence (DNA): TGTGCCAGCAGCCCGTCATCGGGTCTCCTCGGCGAGCAGTACTTC. It yields the protein CASSPSSGLLGEQYF.

This clone has just a few counts. The conserved final phenylalanine or tryptophan is absent from the CDR3, which likely points to a read error. The chain joins TRBV5-1 to TRBJ1-1; the match to TRBD1 covers 7 bases. V shed 3 bases and J 8 bases; nucleotides not matched to a gene: 10. Per germline, CDR1 SGHRS and CDR2 YFSETQ. The CDR3 spans 14 residues. CDR3 coding DNA: TGCGCCAGCAGCTCCGGACAGGCCCAGAGGGAAGCTTTCGTT. This translates into CASSSGQAQREAFV.

Only a few counts were recorded for this clone. V and J are TRBV6-6 and TRBJ1-1, with D perhaps matching TRBD1 (6 bases). V was shortened by 10 bases and J by 0 bases, with 12 bases between the two germline ends. CDR1 and CDR2 (germline): MNHNY, SVGAGI (reference sequence). The CDR3 covers 13 residues. The DNA for the CDR3 is TGTGCCATCAGACAGGAAGTGAACACTGAAGCTTTCTTT. Its translation: CAIRQEVNTEAFF.

This chain links TRBV6-6 with TRBJ1-1, with D maybe TRBD1 (5 bases). Per germline, CDR1 MNHNY and CDR2 SVGAGI (reference sequence). Trimming took 7 bases from V and 0 from J, leaving 15 bases between them. There are 15 residues in the CDR3. The CDR3 here is CASTYFGQMNTEAFF. CDR3 coding DNA: TGTGCCAGCACCTACTTTGGACAAATGAACACTGAAGCTTTCTTT.

V gene TRBV7-3 combines with J gene TRBJ2-5, with D uncertain. Trimming took 4 bases from V and 1 from J, leaving 10 bases between them. The CDR3 sequence is 14 residues long. Germline loops: CDR1 SGHTA, CDR2 FQGTGA. CDR3 amino acids: CASSSGSPQETQYF. The CDR3 DNA is TGTGCCAGCAGCTCGGGTTCTCCCCAAGAGACCCAGTACTTC.

The CDR3 DNA reads as TGTGCCAGCAGCTTTAATACAGGGGGCGAGACCCAGTACTTC. Encoded protein: CASSFNTGGETQYF. This rearrangement joins TRBV11-2 to TRBJ2-5; 9 positions match TRBD1. The germline gives CDR1 SGHAT, CDR2 FQNNGV. The CDR3 length is 14 residues. The V gene end was trimmed by 3 bases and the J gene end by 5 bases; junction bases not matched to a gene: 4.

The CDR3 loop is CASSQLSGGSSYEQYF. The CDR3 DNA is TGTGCCAGCAGCCAATTGTCAGGGGGGTCCTCCTACGAGCAGTACTTC. This rearrangement joins TRBV14 to TRBJ2-7; D might be TRBD1 (7 bases). Trimming left V 2 bases short and J 0 bases short, with 14 bases between. The CDR3 is 16 residues long. The V gene's germline CDR1 is SGHDN and CDR2 FVKESK. Complete variable domain (other parts from reference TRBV14 and TRBJ2-7): EAGVTQFPSHSVIEKGQTVTLRCDPISGHDNLYWYRRVMGKEIKFLLHFVKESKQDESGMPNNRFLAERTGGTYSTLKVQPAELEDSGVYFCASSQLSGGSSYEQYFGPGTRLTVT.

This chain links TRBV7-9 with TRBJ1-5; 8 bases fit TRBD1. Germline trimming cut 2 bases from V and 2 bases from J; bases unmatched to any gene: 5. The CDR3 runs to 16 residues. Looked up from germline, CDR1 is SEHNR and CDR2 is FQNEAQ (reference sequence). The CDR3 loop reads CASSLTSGQGNQPQHF. In DNA form, the CDR3 reads TGTGCCAGCAGCTTAACCTCGGGACAGGGCAATCAGCCCCAGCATTTT.

J is TRBJ1-2 and V is TRBV6-6; TRBD1 matches 7 bases. Per germline, CDR1 MNHNY and CDR2 SVGAGI (reference sequence). The CDR3 runs to 12 residues. The J segment lost 5 bases and the V segment lost 4 bases, leaving 1 base of the junction unmatched. The CDR3, as DNA: TGTGCCAGCAGTTCGACAGGGTATGGCTACACCTTC. Its protein product is CASSSTGYGYTF.

The V and J genes are TRBV19 and TRBJ2-7; 9 bases agree with TRBD1. The CDR3 totals 14 residues. Germline loops: CDR1 LNHDA, CDR2 SQIVND (reference sequence). Unmatched junction bases numbered 7, after V lost 8 bases and J lost 2 bases. The DNA for the CDR3 is TGTGCCAGTTCACCGGGACAGGGACCCTACGAGCAGTACTTC. Protein sequence: CASSPGQGPYEQYF.